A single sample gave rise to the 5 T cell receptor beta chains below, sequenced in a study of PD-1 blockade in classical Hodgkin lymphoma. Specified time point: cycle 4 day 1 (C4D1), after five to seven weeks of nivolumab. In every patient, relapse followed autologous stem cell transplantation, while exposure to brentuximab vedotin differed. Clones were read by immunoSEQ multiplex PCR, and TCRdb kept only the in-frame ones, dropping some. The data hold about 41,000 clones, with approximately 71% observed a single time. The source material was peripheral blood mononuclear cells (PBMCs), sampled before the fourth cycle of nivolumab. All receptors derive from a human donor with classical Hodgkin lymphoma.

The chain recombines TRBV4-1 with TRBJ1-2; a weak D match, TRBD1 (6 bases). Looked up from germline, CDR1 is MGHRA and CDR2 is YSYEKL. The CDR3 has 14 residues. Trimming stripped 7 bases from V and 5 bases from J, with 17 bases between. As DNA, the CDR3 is TGCGCCAGCACCGCAACAGGGATAGGGTATGGCTACACCTTC. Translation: CASTATGIGYGYTF.

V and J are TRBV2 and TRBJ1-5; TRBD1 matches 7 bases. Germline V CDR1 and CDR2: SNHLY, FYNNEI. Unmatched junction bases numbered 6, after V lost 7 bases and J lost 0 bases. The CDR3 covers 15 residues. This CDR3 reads CASTVGTASNQPQHF. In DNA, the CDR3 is TGTGCCAGCACCGTTGGGACAGCTAGCAATCAGCCCCAGCATTTT.

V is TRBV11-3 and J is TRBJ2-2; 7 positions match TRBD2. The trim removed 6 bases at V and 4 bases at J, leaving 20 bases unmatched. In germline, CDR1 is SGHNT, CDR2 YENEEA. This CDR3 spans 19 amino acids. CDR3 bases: TGTGCCAGCAGAACGAGCGGAAGGACCCTTAGCGGGTGCACCGGGGAGCTGTTTTTT. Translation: CASRTSGRTLSGCTGELFF.

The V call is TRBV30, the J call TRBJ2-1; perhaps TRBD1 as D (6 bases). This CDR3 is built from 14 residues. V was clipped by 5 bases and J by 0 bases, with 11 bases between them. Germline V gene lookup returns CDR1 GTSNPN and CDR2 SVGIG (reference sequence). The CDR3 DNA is TGTGCCTGGTACAGGGCCCTCTCCTACAATGAGCAGTTCTTC. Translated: CAWYRALSYNEQFF.

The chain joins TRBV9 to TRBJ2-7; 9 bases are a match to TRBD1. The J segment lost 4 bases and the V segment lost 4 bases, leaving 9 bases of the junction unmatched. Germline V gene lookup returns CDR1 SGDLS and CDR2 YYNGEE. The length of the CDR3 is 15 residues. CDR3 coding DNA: TGTGCCAGCAGCCCCGTGGACAGGGGCGGTTACGAGCAGTACTTC. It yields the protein CASSPVDRGGYEQYF.